The 13 T cell receptor beta chains below come from one sample, sequenced in a study of radiotherapy plus CTLA-4 blockade in lung cancer. The data were produced by immunoSEQ multiplex PCR, yet TCRdb's version contains in-frame clones alone and is incomplete. The table records 70,000 to 100,000 clones, 75% to 90% of them present only once. The specimen was peripheral blood, collected from a patient treated with radiotherapy plus ipilimumab. The source of these receptors is a human donor with non-small cell lung cancer who had a partial response to radiotherapy plus ipilimumab.

The chain uses TRBV7-2 and TRBJ2-3; D uncertain. Germline CDR1 reads SGHTA; CDR2 reads FQGNSA. CDR3 length: 15 amino acids. V was pared by 4 bases and J by 3 bases, with 14 bases between. CDR3 sequence: CASSSGVTNTDTQYF. The DNA for the CDR3 is TGTGCCAGCAGCTCCGGTGTTACGAATACAGATACGCAGTATTTT.

The rearrangement links TRBV5-5 to TRBJ1-1; D gene uncertain. Per the germline V gene, CDR1 is SGHKS and CDR2 is YYEKEE (reference sequence). Trimming removed 4 bases at V and 1 base at J, with 8 bases between. This CDR3 has 13 amino acids. CDR3 sequence reads: CASSAAANTEAFF. CDR3 sequence (DNA): TGTGCCAGCAGCGCGGCAGCGAACACTGAAGCTTTCTTT.

In DNA form, the CDR3 reads TGTGCCGTCACAGGGTATAGCAATCAGCCCCAGCATTTT. Translating gives CAVTGYSNQPQHF. V usage is TRBV6-5 and J usage is TRBJ1-5, with a weak D call TRBD1 (6 bases). In germline, CDR1 is MNHEY, CDR2 SVGAGI. The CDR3 extends over 13 amino acids. The V end was cut by 11 bases, the J end by 0 bases, with 11 bases between.

The chain has TRBV21-1 and TRBJ2-7; the DNA was not compared with TRBD2, the D call given in the table. TRBV21-1 has pseudogene status. This CDR3 is 13 amino acids long. The CDR3 nucleotides read TGTGCCAGCAGCAAACCAGTCAGAGGGGAGCAGTACTTC. This gives the protein CASSKPVRGEQYF.

The rearrangement joins TRBV7-8 to TRBJ1-4, with D perhaps matching TRBD1 (5 bases). The CDR3 sequence is 15 residues long. V lost 6 bases to trimming and J lost 1 base, with 12 bases between them. Germline-derived CDR1 and CDR2 are SGHVS and FQNEAQ. CDR3 region: CASRSWGGTNEKLFF. The CDR3 bases are TGTGCCAGCAGGTCTTGGGGGGGAACTAATGAAAAACTGTTTTTT. The full variable domain, rest sourced from reference TRBV7-8 and TRBJ1-4, is GAGVSQSPRYKVAKRGQDVALRCDPISGHVSLFWYQQALGQGPEFLTYFQNEAQLDKSGLPSDRFFAERPEGSVSTLKIQRTQQEDSAVYLCASRSWGGTNEKLFFGSGTQLSVL.

This rearrangement joins TRBV5-1 to TRBJ1-4; TRBD1 might be the D (6 bases). Trimming removed 1 base from V and 5 bases from J, with 12 bases in between. CDR1 is SGHRS, CDR2 YFSETQ, per germline. CDR3 length equals 15 residues. CDR3 DNA sequence: TGCGCCAGCAGCTTGTATGGGACATTCAATGAAAAACTGTTTTTT. It codes for CASSLYGTFNEKLFF. The entire variable domain, with the rest obtained from reference TRBV5-1 and TRBJ1-4, is as follows: KAGVTQTPRYLIKTRGQQVTLSCSPISGHRSVSWYQQTPGQGLQFLFEYFSETQRNKGNFPGRFSGRQFSNSRSEMNVSTLELGDSALYLCASSLYGTFNEKLFFGSGTQLSVL.

The chain uses TRBV5-4 and TRBJ1-1; weak D call: TRBD1 (5 bases). Germline CDR1 is SGHNT and CDR2 is YYREEE (reference sequence). The CDR3 sequence is 17 residues long. Trimming cost V 0 bases and J 1 base, with 16 bases left between them. The CDR3 nucleotides are TGTGCCAGCAGCTTGGCCAATCGTAGGGGCGGGAACACTGAAGCTTTCTTT. This gives the protein CASSLANRRGGNTEAFF. Full variable domain (remainder filled in from reference TRBV5-4 and TRBJ1-1): ETGVTQSPTHLIKTRGQQVTLRCSSQSGHNTVSWYQQALGQGPQFIFQYYREEENGRGNFPPRFSGLQFPNYSSELNVNALELDDSALYLCASSLANRRGGNTEAFFGQGTRLTVV.

This sequence joins TRBV19 and TRBJ2-1; 8 bases fit TRBD1. This CDR3 comprises 16 residues. Germline V gene sequence: CDR1 LNHDA, CDR2 SQIVND (reference sequence). The V and J ends lost 5 bases and 7 bases, in that order; junction bases with no gene match: 13. Here the CDR3 reads CASSPARTGWQNEQFF. CDR3 nucleotides: TGTGCCAGTAGTCCGGCTCGGACAGGGTGGCAGAATGAGCAGTTCTTC.

The V call is TRBV7-3, the J call TRBJ1-1; D gene unclear. V was trimmed by 7 bases and J by 1 base, leaving 10 bases between them. Germline assignment: CDR1 SGHTA and CDR2 FQGTGA. The CDR3 runs to 13 residues. The CDR3 DNA is TGTGCCAGCACTAGAGGGAGGAACACTGAAGCTTTCTTT. Encoded protein: CASTRGRNTEAFF.

The J gene is TRBJ1-2, the V gene TRBV9; 9 bases align to TRBD1. V shed 2 bases and J 7 bases; nucleotides not matched to a gene: 6. CDR3 length: 14 residues. The germline V gene has CDR1 SGDLS and CDR2 YYNGEE. Here the CDR3 DNA reads TGTGCCAGCAGCGTCAGGGGGACAGGGACTGGCTACACCTTC. It yields the protein CASSVRGTGTGYTF. The whole variable domain, remainder taken from reference TRBV9 and TRBJ1-2, is DSGVTQTPKHLITATGQRVTLRCSPRSGDLSVYWYQQSLDQGLQFLIQYYNGEERAKGNILERFSAQQFPDLHSELNLSSLELGDSALYFCASSVRGTGTGYTFGSGTRLTVV.

This clone was recorded once. The chain has TRBV5-1 and TRBJ1-2; possible D gene TRBD1, 6 bases. Trimming shortened V by 2 bases and J by 8 bases, and 13 bases separated the two germline ends. The germline gives CDR1 SGHRS, CDR2 YFSETQ. The CDR3 runs 13 residues. CDR3 loop: CASSLTQGWGYTF. The CDR3 DNA reads TGCGCCAGCAGCTTAACACAGGGTTGGGGCTACACCTTC.

The chain employs TRBV9 and TRBJ2-7; TRBD2 matches 10 bases. Trimming took 3 bases from V and 1 from J; bases not matched to a gene: 4. This CDR3 is 15 amino acids long. In germline, CDR1 is SGDLS, CDR2 YYNGEE. The CDR3 coding sequence is TGTGCCAGCAGCGGACGAGCGGGGGGGTCCTACGAGCAGTACTTC. It translates to CASSGRAGGSYEQYF.

V gene TRBV5-6 combines with J gene TRBJ2-1; tentative D call: TRBD2 (5 bases). Germline values: CDR1 SGHDT, CDR2 YYEEEE. This CDR3 has 14 residues. Between the trimmed V and J ends, which lost 2 bases and 0 bases, there was a span of 6 bases. The CDR3 DNA reads TGTGCCAGCAGCTTTGGGAGCTCCTACAATGAGCAGTTCTTC. Protein: CASSFGSSYNEQFF.